What follows are 21 T cell receptor beta chains derived from one specimen sequenced in a study of T cell responses to AZD1222 COVID-19 vaccine. Only in-frame clones appear in the TCRdb table, and some are missing; sequencing was by immunoSEQ multiplex PCR. Among some 140,000 clones listed, around nine tenths were seen once. The sequencing here drew on peripheral blood, taken on day 0 of AZD1222 vaccination. Receptors originate from an adult in good health.

The chain's CDR3 is CASSVDGGRTEAFF. As DNA, the CDR3 is TGTGCCAGCAGCGTAGATGGGGGGAGGACTGAAGCTTTCTTT. V usage is TRBV9 and J usage is TRBJ1-1; D may be TRBD1 (5 bases). Germline assignment: CDR1 SGDLS and CDR2 YYNGEE. The V end lost 0 bases, the J end lost 5 bases, and 11 bases lay between the germline ends. The CDR3 consists of 14 residues.

The chain has TRBV19 and TRBJ1-2; D is undetermined. With 5 bases removed from V and 3 bases from J, the gap between germline ends came to 16 bases. Germline V CDR1 and CDR2: LNHDA, SQIVND (reference sequence). The CDR3 extends over 15 amino acids. The CDR3 protein is CASSAPAPRHYGYTF. The CDR3 DNA sequence: TGTGCCAGTAGTGCCCCCGCCCCTAGGCACTATGGCTACACCTTC. The full variable domain, rest sourced from reference TRBV19 and TRBJ1-2, is DGGITQSPKYLFRKEGQNVTLSCEQNLNHDAMYWYRQDPGQGLRLIYYSQIVNDFQKGDIAEGYSVSREKKESFPLTVTSAQKNPTAFYLCASSAPAPRHYGYTFGSGTRLTVV.

V usage is TRBV6-5 and J usage is TRBJ1-2; a weak D match, TRBD1 (5 bases). CDR3 size: 14 residues. Germline assignment: CDR1 MNHEY and CDR2 SVGAGI. The germline V and J ends were trimmed by 0 bases and 4 bases, with 9 bases remaining between them. The CDR3 loop is CASSYSTESYGYTF. Written as DNA, the CDR3 is TGTGCCAGCAGTTACTCGACAGAGTCCTATGGCTACACCTTC.

J is TRBJ2-2 and V is TRBV18; 7 bases are shared with TRBD2. This CDR3 has 17 residues. Germline CDR1 reads KGHSH; CDR2 reads LQKENI. V lost 2 bases, J lost 6 bases, and 12 bases stayed unmatched. Here the CDR3 reads CASSPVNPAGWPGELFF. DNA of the CDR3: TGTGCCAGCTCACCAGTAAATCCAGCGGGATGGCCCGGGGAGCTGTTTTTT.

This rearrangement joins TRBV27 to TRBJ1-2; tentative D call: TRBD1 (6 bases). With 1 base removed from V and 7 bases from J, the gap between germline ends came to 13 bases. Germline V gene data show CDR1 as MNHEY and CDR2 as SMNVEV (reference sequence). The CDR3 has 14 amino acids. The CDR3 DNA reads TGTGCCAGCAGTTTATTGCGGGGGGCGGGTGGCTACACCTTC. This sequence encodes CASSLLRGAGGYTF.

V is TRBV6-1 and J is TRBJ1-6; a possible D gene is TRBD1 (6 bases). The CDR3 runs to 16 residues. The germline V and J ends were trimmed by 4 bases and 6 bases, with 16 bases remaining between them. Germline V gene data show CDR1 as MNHNS and CDR2 as SASEGT. The CDR3 region has the DNA TGTGCCAGCAGTGCGTCATCAGGACAGTCTAATTCACCCCTCCACTTT. This translates into CASSASSGQSNSPLHF.

This clone was counted only a few times. V and J are TRBV7-9 and TRBJ2-7, with 7 bases matching TRBD2. Trimming at V came to 6 bases and at J to 2 bases, leaving 10 bases not matched to a gene. This CDR3 contains 15 residues. Germline V lookup: CDR1 SEHNR, CDR2 FQNEAQ (reference sequence). The CDR3 DNA reads as TGTGCCAGCAGTGCTCCGGGACTACAACCCTACGAGCAGTACTTC. Protein product: CASSAPGLQPYEQYF.

The chain joins TRBV28 to TRBJ1-2; TRBD1 matches 8 bases. The trim removed 5 bases at V and 2 bases at J, leaving 7 bases unmatched. CDR1 is MDHEN, CDR2 SYDVKM, per germline. The CDR3 has 15 residues. The CDR3 here is CASSPGGDRNYGYTF. CDR3 nucleotide sequence: TGTGCCAGCAGTCCCGGTGGGGACAGGAACTATGGCTACACCTTC.

The chain is built from TRBV10-3 and TRBJ2-3; D is possibly TRBD2 (5 bases). V was shortened by 0 bases and J by 0 bases, with 10 bases between the two germline ends. CDR3 size: 16 residues. Germline CDR1 is ENHRY and CDR2 is SYGVKD. DNA for the CDR3: TGTGCCATCAGTGAGTCGACACAGCGGAGCACAGATACGCAGTATTTT. It yields the protein CAISESTQRSTDTQYF.

As DNA, the CDR3 is TGTGCCAGCAGTGAGGACAATTACAACACTGAAGCTTTCTTT. Translation: CASSEDNYNTEAFF. This sequence joins TRBV2 and TRBJ1-1; possible D gene TRBD1, 5 bases. Trimming shortened V by 3 bases and J by 2 bases, and 10 bases separated the two germline ends. CDR3 length: 14 amino acids. Germline V gene data show CDR1 as SNHLY and CDR2 as FYNNEI.

The chain carries TRBV28 and TRBJ1-3; 9 positions agree with TRBD1. CDR3 length: 17 residues. The junction had 7 bases not matched to a gene; V was cut back by 2 bases and J by 2 bases. Germline V gene lookup returns CDR1 MDHEN and CDR2 SYDVKM. As DNA, the CDR3 is TGTGCCAGCAGTTTAACGGGGGGACAGGGAACTGGAAACACCATATATTTT. Protein sequence: CASSLTGGQGTGNTIYF.

The V call is TRBV19, the J call TRBJ1-1; D possibly corresponds to TRBD1 (5 bases). The CDR3 has 15 residues. Trimming shortened V by 6 bases and J by 1 base, and 15 bases separated the two germline ends. Germline CDR1 and CDR2: LNHDA and SQIVND (reference sequence). CDR3 in DNA: TGTGCCAGTAGGGTTGTGGGGGTCCCGAACACTGAAGCTTTCTTT. Protein: CASRVVGVPNTEAFF.

Concerning this clone: Other DNA sequences of this sample code for an identical CDR3. This rearrangement joins TRBV12-3 or TRBV12-4 to TRBJ1-5; D ambiguous. V was pared by 3 bases and J by 3 bases, with 3 bases between. The CDR3 contains 12 residues. The CDR3 spells CASSFSNQPQHF. CDR3 sequence (DNA): TGTGCCAGCAGTTTTTCCAATCAGCCCCAGCATTTT.

This rearrangement joins TRBV30 to TRBJ2-2; 13 nucleotides agree with TRBD2. Germline V gene data show CDR1 as GTSNPN and CDR2 as SVGIG (reference sequence). The CDR3 loop spans 12 amino acids. CDR3 coding DNA: TGTACCGGGACTAGCGGGGCTTGGGAGCTGTTTTTT. It specifies CTGTSGAWELFF.

The chain joins TRBV5-6 to TRBJ1-2; 7 bases map to TRBD1. V lost 7 bases and J lost 6; bases outside the gene matches: 18. Germline assignment: CDR1 SGHDT and CDR2 YYEEEE. CDR3 length equals 16 residues. CDR3 region: CASAQVAGQQSDGYTF. In DNA form, the CDR3 reads TGTGCCAGCGCCCAAGTCGCGGGACAGCAATCGGATGGCTACACCTTC.

The CDR3 bases are TGTGCCAGCAGCCTTCAGGGGGCGGACTATGGCTACACCTTC. This sequence encodes CASSLQGADYGYTF. This chain links TRBV3-1 (or the pseudogene TRBV3-2) with TRBJ1-2; 8 bases align to TRBD1. CDR1 is LGHDT and CDR2 is YNNKEL in the germline V gene (reference sequence). CDR3 length equals 14 residues. Trimming took 4 bases from V and 3 from J; bases not matched to a gene: 4.

This sequence joins TRBV5-5 and TRBJ2-3, with unresolved D. CDR1 SGHKS and CDR2 YYEKEE come from the germline V gene (reference sequence). Trimming pared 4 bases from V and 0 bases from J, leaving 15 bases between. The CDR3 length is 16 residues. CDR3 coding DNA: TGTGCCAGCAGCCCCATCCCTGCTCCAAGCACAGATACGCAGTATTTT. Translating it yields CASSPIPAPSTDTQYF.

The rearrangement joins TRBV2 to TRBJ1-2; TRBD1 might be the D (5 bases). The length of the CDR3 is 15 residues. Deletions cut 2 bases from V and 2 bases from J, with 12 bases between. Germline V CDR1 and CDR2: SNHLY, FYNNEI. CDR3 bases: TGTGCCAGCAGTGAATTCACAGGAACAAACTATGGCTACACCTTC. It translates to CASSEFTGTNYGYTF.

The V call is TRBV7-9, the J call TRBJ1-2; no definite D call. The V and J ends lost 1 base and 4 bases respectively, with 10 bases between them. This CDR3 comprises 14 residues. CDR1 and CDR2 from the germline V gene are SEHNR and FQNEAQ (reference sequence). CDR3 region: CASSLGRASYGYTF. CDR3 sequence (DNA): TGTGCCAGCAGCTTAGGTCGGGCTTCCTATGGCTACACCTTC. The variable domain in full, completed from reference TRBV7-9 and TRBJ1-2, reads DTGVSQNPRHKITKRGQNVTFRCDPISEHNRLYWYRQTLGQGPEFLTYFQNEAQLEKSRLLSDRFSAERPKGSFSTLEIQRTEQGDSAMYLCASSLGRASYGYTFGSGTRLTVV.

The chain has TRBV7-2 and TRBJ1-5; D unclear. The CDR3 covers 15 residues. The V gene's germline CDR1 is SGHTA and CDR2 FQGNSA. Trimming cost V 6 bases and J 9 bases, with 21 bases left between them. Written as DNA, the CDR3 is TGTGCCAGCAGTTCGACGGGTGCCGCCCATCGGCCCCAGCATTTT. Protein product: CASSSTGAAHRPQHF.

The chain is built from TRBV5-1 and TRBJ1-6; 9 nucleotides match TRBD1. The CDR3 covers 14 residues. Germline lookup yields CDR1 SGHRS and CDR2 YFSETQ. Trimming at V came to 3 bases and at J to 7 bases, leaving 2 bases not matched to a gene. The DNA of the CDR3 is TGCGCCAGCAGCTCCGGACAGGGGAATTCACCCCTCCACTTT. This codes for CASSSGQGNSPLHF.